This T cell receptor (gamma chain) derives from a study of γδ T cells in repeated Plasmodium falciparum infection. TCRdb re-called clones from the multiplex PCR reads using CATT. Of roughly 32,000 gamma-chain clones in the sample, around 1.4% were seen once. This clone occurred many times. The protein in TCRdb stems from a much larger clone and differs at residue 5 from this DNA's translation, likely a read error; here the protein is translated from the DNA. This TCR was recovered from a pool of human donors (malaria-infected and uninfected, not separated). Sequenced input: gamma-delta T cells from blood.

CDR3 sequence (DNA): TGTGCCTTGTGGGGGGTGGGTACGCAAGAGTTGGGCAAAAAAATCAAGGTATTT. It encodes CALWGVGTQELGKKIKVF. The J gene is TRGJP, the V gene TRGV9. Germline CDR1 reads GITISATS; CDR2 reads ISYDGTV (reference sequence). CDR3 size: 18 residues.